What follows are 20 T cell receptor beta chains derived from one specimen sequenced in a study of PD-1 blockade in classical Hodgkin lymphoma. Every patient had relapsed following autologous stem cell transplantation, and cohorts differed in brentuximab vedotin exposure. Assay: immunoSEQ multiplex PCR; the TCRdb copy retains only in-frame clones and omits some. The sample includes more than 40,000 clones, about 74% of them seen just once. The sample consisted of peripheral blood mononuclear cells (PBMCs), taken at baseline. The receptors stem from a human donor with classical Hodgkin lymphoma.

The V call is TRBV7-9, the J call TRBJ2-7; D might be TRBD1 or TRBD2, each matching 6 bases. Between the trimmed V and J ends, which lost 5 bases and 1 base, there was a span of 18 bases. The CDR3 is made up of 16 amino acids. The V gene's germline CDR1 is SEHNR and CDR2 FQNEAQ (reference sequence). This chain's CDR3 is CASSPEGGPKSYEQYF. CDR3 nucleotides: TGTGCCAGCAGCCCCGAGGGGGGACCGAAATCCTACGAGCAGTACTTC.

V gene TRBV7-3 combines with J gene TRBJ2-5, with a tentative D call TRBD2 (6 bases). The CDR3 consists of 13 residues. Germline CDR1 and CDR2: SGHTA and FQGTGA. V was clipped by 2 bases and J by 3 bases, with 7 bases between them. The CDR3 nucleotides are TGTGCCAGCAGCTTAGCTAGCGAAGAGACCCAGTACTTC. Protein product: CASSLASEETQYF.

V and J are TRBV9 and TRBJ2-3; either TRBD1 or TRBD2 may supply D (6 bases each). V lost 4 bases and J 4 bases, leaving 13 bases between the germline ends. Germline CDR1 and CDR2: SGDLS and YYNGEE. The CDR3 contains 14 residues. The CDR3 loop is CASSLGGGADTQYF. The DNA of the CDR3 is TGTGCCAGCAGCCTAGGAGGGGGAGCAGATACGCAGTATTTT.

The rearrangement joins TRBV7-2 to TRBJ2-7; D might be TRBD2 (6 bases). There are 14 residues in the CDR3. Per the germline V gene, CDR1 is SGHTA and CDR2 is FQGNSA. Trimming removed 1 base at V and 0 bases at J, with 7 bases between. CDR3 loop: CASSLVGGSYEQYF. The CDR3, as DNA: TGTGCCAGCAGCTTAGTGGGGGGCTCCTACGAGCAGTACTTC.

This chain joins TRBV7-8 and TRBJ2-1, with 12 positions matching TRBD2. Losses at the gene ends were 5 bases for V and 3 bases for J; bases not matched to a gene: 5. Germline CDR1 SGHVS, CDR2 FQNEAQ. The CDR3 sequence is 16 residues long. The CDR3 region has the DNA TGTGCCAGCAGCGTGACTAGCGGGAGAAGCTACAATGAGCAGTTCTTC. It translates to CASSVTSGRSYNEQFF.

The chain carries TRBV6-5 and TRBJ2-7; D is undetermined. The CDR3 extends over 13 amino acids. V shed 5 bases and J shed 5 bases, with 13 bases lying between them. Germline lookup yields CDR1 MNHEY and CDR2 SVGAGI. CDR3 region: CASSPARSHEQYF. CDR3 DNA sequence: TGTGCCAGCAGTCCGGCGCGGTCCCACGAGCAGTACTTC.

This clone was counted a few times. V is TRBV6-5 and J is TRBJ1-4; D is unclear. The V and J ends lost 4 bases and 6 bases respectively, with 12 bases between them. Germline CDR1 MNHEY, CDR2 SVGAGI. The CDR3 has 14 amino acids. The CDR3 coding sequence is TGTGCCAGCAGTTCATCCCATGGCGATGAAAAACTGTTTTTT. It specifies CASSSSHGDEKLFF.

Points on this clone: This specimen includes other DNA sequences encoding the same CDR3. The rearrangement uses TRBV7-2 and TRBJ2-7; 14 bases line up with TRBD2. The V and J ends lost 3 bases and 4 bases, in that order; junction bases with no gene match: 2. This CDR3 is built from 15 residues. Per germline, CDR1 SGHTA and CDR2 FQGNSA. Here the CDR3 reads CASSLGTSGSYEQYF. CDR3 in DNA: TGTGCCAGCAGCTTGGGGACTAGCGGGAGTTACGAGCAGTACTTC.

The genes are TRBV27 and TRBJ2-1; D uncertain. The V end was cut by 2 bases, the J end by 7 bases, with 9 bases between. Germline lookup yields CDR1 MNHEY and CDR2 SMNVEV (reference sequence). This CDR3 has 13 amino acids. The CDR3 DNA sequence: TGTGCCAGCAGTTTAGGGTCTGTTAATGAGCAGTTCTTC. Translated: CASSLGSVNEQFF.

This clone was detected a few times. This chain links TRBV5-1 with TRBJ2-7, with 14 bases that match TRBD2. The junction had 9 bases not matched to a gene; V was cut back by 4 bases and J by 3 bases. The CDR3 sequence is 17 residues long. Germline-derived CDR1 and CDR2 are SGHRS and YFSETQ. The CDR3, as DNA: TGCGCCAGCAGCCTGACTAGCGGGAGGGAGCTTTACTACGAGCAGTACTTC. Its translation is CASSLTSGRELYYEQYF.

The chain uses TRBV7-2 and TRBJ2-5; tentative D call: TRBD2 (6 bases). V was cut by 1 base and J by 5 bases, with 11 bases left in between. This CDR3 comprises 14 residues. Germline V gene lookup returns CDR1 SGHTA and CDR2 FQGNSA. This CDR3 reads CASSLGAGRETQYF. CDR3 nucleotide sequence: TGTGCCAGCAGCTTAGGGGCGGGAAGGGAGACCCAGTACTTC.

The chain couples TRBV7-7 to TRBJ2-1; perhaps TRBD1 as D (5 bases). The CDR3 runs 13 residues. Germline lookup yields CDR1 SSHAT and CDR2 FNYEAQ (reference sequence). V gave up 6 bases and J gave up 4 bases, with 10 bases separating them. CDR3 in amino acids: CASSQGFYNEQFF. For the CDR3, the DNA is TGTGCCAGCAGTCAGGGTTTTTACAATGAGCAGTTCTTC.

The rearrangement uses TRBV7-2 and TRBJ2-6; no definite D call. Germline assignment: CDR1 SGHTA and CDR2 FQGNSA. The CDR3 is 13 amino acids. The V end was cut by 2 bases, the J end by 2 bases, with 1 base between. The CDR3 nucleotides read TGTGCCAGCAGCTTACCTGGGGCCAACGTCCTGACTTTC. It translates to CASSLPGANVLTF.

This clone came up once. The V and J genes are TRBV11-2 and TRBJ1-4; 8 positions match TRBD1. V was clipped by 0 bases and J by 7 bases; unmatched bases: 7. This CDR3 has 16 amino acids. Per germline, CDR1 SGHAT and CDR2 FQNNGV. The CDR3 loop reads CASSLDGAGTGEKLFF. The CDR3 nucleotides are TGTGCCAGCAGCTTAGATGGCGCCGGGACAGGTGAAAAACTGTTTTTT. Together with reference TRBV11-2 and TRBJ1-4, the CDR3 gives the full variable domain: EAGVAQSPRYKIIEKRQSVAFWCNPISGHATLYWYQQILGQGPKLLIQFQNNGVVDDSQLPKDRFSAERLKGVDSTLKIQPAKLEDSAVYLCASSLDGAGTGEKLFFGSGTQLSVL.

The chain recombines TRBV7-6 with TRBJ1-1; perhaps TRBD1 as D (5 bases). Germline loops: CDR1 SGHVS, CDR2 FNYEAQ. Trimming pared 5 bases from V and 5 bases from J, leaving 12 bases between. The CDR3 has 13 amino acids. CDR3 sequence reads: CASSPGTATEAFF. CDR3 in DNA: TGTGCCAGCAGCCCCGGGACGGCTACTGAAGCTTTCTTT.

This clone was observed a handful of times. The chain has TRBV7-3 and TRBJ1-1; D gene uncertain. Trimming removed 4 bases from V and 2 bases from J, with 14 bases in between. The CDR3 spans 15 residues. Germline CDR1 and CDR2: SGHTA and FQGTGA. For the CDR3, the DNA is TGTGCCAGCAGCTCCGTTGCTGGACTTAACACTGAAGCTTTCTTT. Its protein product is CASSSVAGLNTEAFF.

This clone was observed a single time. The chain recombines TRBV5-1 with TRBJ1-1; 8 bases agree with TRBD1. The junction had 20 bases not matched to a gene; V was cut back by 6 bases and J by 7 bases. Germline V gene sequence: CDR1 SGHRS, CDR2 YFSETQ. The CDR3 has 17 residues. The CDR3 sequence is CASNPPGPDDRGSEAFF. In DNA form, the CDR3 reads TGCGCCAGCAATCCTCCGGGCCCGGATGACAGGGGTAGTGAAGCTTTCTTT. The complete variable domain, with remaining parts taken from reference TRBV5-1 and TRBJ1-1, reads KAGVTQTPRYLIKTRGQQVTLSCSPISGHRSVSWYQQTPGQGLQFLFEYFSETQRNKGNFPGRFSGRQFSNSRSEMNVSTLELGDSALYLCASNPPGPDDRGSEAFFGQGTRLTVV.

This rearrangement joins TRBV29-1 to TRBJ1-1, with 9 bases matching TRBD1. The CDR3 is 13 residues long. Germline CDR1 reads SQVTM; CDR2 reads ANQGSEA. V was pared by 4 bases and J by 6 bases, with 6 bases of the junction left unmatched. CDR3 coding DNA: TGCAGCGTTGTAATACAGGGGGCGGCTGAAGCTTTCTTT. Its protein is CSVVIQGAAEAFF.

V gene TRBV10-1 combines with J gene TRBJ1-2; unclear D gene. V lost 8 bases to trimming and J lost 8 bases, with 21 bases between them. The CDR3 length is 14 residues. CDR1 and CDR2 (germline): WNHNN, SYGVQD (reference sequence). The CDR3 here is CASPYLGPLGGYTF. CDR3 nucleotides: TGCGCCAGCCCTTACCTCGGACCCCTTGGCGGCTACACCTTC.

The rearrangement joins TRBV16 to TRBJ2-1; 7 bases fit TRBD1. CDR1 is KGHSY and CDR2 is FQNENV in the germline V gene. The CDR3 length is 13 residues. V trimming: 0 bases; J trimming: 10 bases; junction bases outside the gene matches: 3. The CDR3 spells CASSQSSTGEQFF. The CDR3 region has the DNA TGTGCCAGCAGCCAATCGTCGACAGGGGAGCAGTTCTTC.